Presented here are 24 T cell receptor beta chains from one specimen sequenced in a study of T cells in localized non-small cell lung cancer. TCRdb's table, derived via immunoSEQ multiplex PCR, lists solely in-frame clones and lacks some. The top ten hold 17% of the sample, which has tens of thousands of clones, approximately 80% seen once. Sequenced here: peripheral blood, sampled before any cancer treatment. All receptors derive from a male donor at least 60 years old with stage III squamous cell lung carcinoma.

The chain combines TRBV30 with TRBJ2-7; D uncertain. Trimming took off 2 bases at V and 2 bases at J, with 10 bases between the two ends. This CDR3 region has 13 residues. Per germline, CDR1 GTSNPN and CDR2 SVGIG (reference sequence). The CDR3 nucleotides read TGTGCCTGGAGTCGACCGAATCCCTACGAGCAGTACTTC. Translated, it gives CAWSRPNPYEQYF.

The rearrangement joins TRBV19 to TRBJ1-1, with a tentative D call TRBD1 (5 bases). V was pared by 3 bases and J by 0 bases, with 11 bases between. The CDR3 extends over 15 amino acids. The germline V gene encodes CDR1 LNHDA and CDR2 SQIVND (reference sequence). CDR3 loop: CASSIQGFLNTEAFF. CDR3 nucleotides: TGTGCCAGTAGTATTCAGGGTTTTTTGAACACTGAAGCTTTCTTT.

This chain links TRBV9 with TRBJ2-7; 10 nucleotides agree with TRBD1. The CDR3 length is 22 residues. V shed 4 bases, J shed 2 bases, and the junction held 27 bases outside the gene matches. Germline assignment: CDR1 SGDLS and CDR2 YYNGEE. CDR3 amino acids: CASSRTTGTGDFPLTSAYEQYF. DNA for the CDR3: TGTGCCAGCAGCAGGACGACCGGGACAGGGGACTTCCCTTTAACCTCCGCCTACGAGCAGTACTTC.

The chain recombines TRBV5-6 with TRBJ1-1; D perhaps matches TRBD1 (5 bases). Germline CDR1 is SGHDT and CDR2 is YYEEEE. V lost 3 bases and J 11 bases, leaving 14 bases between the germline ends. The CDR3 runs 12 residues. The CDR3 reads CASSSGTAAAFF. For the CDR3, the DNA is TGTGCCAGCAGCTCCGGGACGGCAGCGGCTTTCTTT.

Points on this clone: A much larger clone sits a single nucleotide away, making a read error possible. CDR3 DNA sequence: TGCACCAGCAGCTTGGCCTCCGTGGGGTCCACTGAAGCTTTCTTT. Translating it yields CTSSLASVGSTEAFF. The rearrangement joins TRBV5-1 to TRBJ1-1, with no clear D. The CDR3 is made up of 15 amino acids. Germline CDR1 reads SGHRS; CDR2 reads YFSETQ.

The rearrangement uses TRBV6-1 and TRBJ2-3; tentatively, D is TRBD2 (5 bases). V lost 6 bases, J lost 5 bases, and 18 bases lay in between. This CDR3 region has 15 residues. Per the germline V gene, CDR1 is MNHNS and CDR2 is SASEGT. DNA for the CDR3: TGTGCCAGCAGACCAATGGTGGGCCGGGGAGATACGCAGTATTTT. This sequence encodes CASRPMVGRGDTQYF.

The chain employs TRBV14 and TRBJ2-7, with 9 bases that match TRBD1. This CDR3 has 15 amino acids. In germline, CDR1 is SGHDN, CDR2 FVKESK. Trimming cost V 4 bases and J 5 bases; bases outside gene matches: 9. The CDR3, as DNA: TGTGCCAGCAGCCTCCGGACAGGGGCCACGGACGAGCAGTACTTC. It yields the protein CASSLRTGATDEQYF.

The gene calls are TRBV30 and TRBJ1-5; tentatively, D is TRBD1 (6 bases). V was pared by 5 bases and J by 3 bases, with 11 bases between. This CDR3 is built from 13 residues. Germline CDR1 is GTSNPN and CDR2 is SVGIG (reference sequence). CDR3 region: CAWDDRPNQPQHF. In DNA, the CDR3 is TGTGCCTGGGATGACAGGCCCAATCAGCCCCAGCATTTT.

A note on this clone: A junction boundary mismatches the germline segment, possibly from a read error. The chain has TRBV6-1 and TRBJ2-1; D is undetermined. The CDR3 spans 12 residues. The germline CDR1 and CDR2 sequences are MNHNS and SASEGT. CDR3 residues: CASSERSLFQVF. The DNA of the CDR3 is TGTGCCAGCAGTGAGAGATCGCTCTTCCAAGTCTTC.

The V gene is TRBV5-1, the J gene TRBJ2-3; 9 nucleotides agree with TRBD2. The germline V gene encodes CDR1 SGHRS and CDR2 YFSETQ. The CDR3 loop spans 16 amino acids. The J segment lost 0 bases and the V segment lost 0 bases, leaving 2 bases of the junction unmatched. This CDR3 reads CASSLEAGGSTDTQYF. For the CDR3, the DNA is TGCGCCAGCAGCTTGGAGGCGGGAGGGAGCACAGATACGCAGTATTTT.

The chain joins TRBV29-1 to TRBJ1-1; tentative D call: TRBD1 (5 bases). Germline CDR1 is SQVTM and CDR2 is ANQGSEA. The V end was cut by 4 bases, the J end by 5 bases, with 11 bases between. The CDR3 covers 12 residues. The CDR3 coding sequence is TGCAGCGTTGTGCCCAGGGTGACTGAAGCTTTCTTT. Residues: CSVVPRVTEAFF.

The chain links TRBV11-2 to TRBJ1-3; 9 bases agree with TRBD1. The CDR3 consists of 12 residues. The V gene end was trimmed by 4 bases and the J gene end by 9 bases; junction bases not matched to a gene: 1. CDR1 is SGHAT, CDR2 FQNNGV, per germline. Here the CDR3 DNA reads TGTGCCAGCAGCTCACAGGGGGCCACCATATATTTT. Protein product: CASSSQGATIYF.

Of note for this clone: At one boundary the junction diverges from the germline segment, which might be a read error. The chain combines TRBV7-2 with TRBJ2-1; tentatively, D is TRBD2 (6 bases). Germline values: CDR1 SGHTA, CDR2 FQGNSA. This CDR3 contains 11 residues. The CDR3 sequence: CASSVAVEQFF. DNA of the CDR3: TGTGCCAGCAGCGTAGCGGTGGAGCAGTTCTTC.

This chain connects TRBV5-1 to TRBJ1-5, with D possibly TRBD1 on 5 matching bases. V dropped 4 bases and J dropped 4 bases, with 9 bases sitting between them. Germline CDR1 is SGHRS and CDR2 is YFSETQ. The CDR3 contains 13 residues. For the CDR3, the DNA is TGCGCCAGCAGCGCACAGGTTAATCAGCCCCAGCATTTT. This sequence encodes CASSAQVNQPQHF.

This clone turned up a few times. This chain joins TRBV2 and TRBJ2-3; maybe TRBD2 (5 bases). Trimming pared 3 bases from V and 3 bases from J, leaving 10 bases between. The CDR3 has 14 residues. The germline gives CDR1 SNHLY, CDR2 FYNNEI. The CDR3 region has the DNA TGTGCCAGCAGTGAGGGTCTAGCAACAGATACGCAGTATTTT. Encoded protein: CASSEGLATDTQYF.

This clone came up once. The chain carries TRBV7-2 and TRBJ2-5; D gene unclear. The CDR3 has 13 amino acids. V shed 2 bases and J shed 1 base, with 5 bases lying between them. The germline gives CDR1 SGHTA, CDR2 FQGNSA. The CDR3 DNA sequence: TGTGCCAGCAGCTTACTTGTCCAAGAGACCCAGTACTTC. Protein sequence: CASSLLVQETQYF.

The chain links TRBV18 to TRBJ2-1, with 9 bases fitting TRBD2. The germline CDR1 and CDR2 sequences are KGHSH and LQKENI. CDR3 length: 15 residues. Trimming removed 0 bases from V and 9 bases from J; junction bases left unmatched: 6. The CDR3 loop reads CASSPPGSGSSEQFF. CDR3 nucleotide sequence: TGTGCCAGCTCACCACCGGGTAGCGGGAGCAGTGAGCAGTTCTTC.

This clone was counted a single time. The genes are TRBV2 and TRBJ2-6; D unresolved. The CDR3 has 14 residues. Trimming stripped 4 bases from V and 2 bases from J, with 6 bases between. Germline V lookup: CDR1 SNHLY, CDR2 FYNNEI. As DNA, the CDR3 is TGTGCCAGCAGTGCACAGCCTGGGGCCAACGTCCTGACTTTC. Protein: CASSAQPGANVLTF.

V usage is TRBV6-6 and J usage is TRBJ1-3, with D tentatively TRBD1 (5 bases). V was trimmed by 0 bases and J by 4 bases, leaving 10 bases between them. Germline V gives CDR1 MNHNY, CDR2 SVGAGI (reference sequence). There are 15 residues in the CDR3. The CDR3 DNA follows: TGTGCCAGCAGTTACTCAGCAGGGTCGGGAAACACCATATATTTT. It is translated as CASSYSAGSGNTIYF.

J is TRBJ2-1 and V is TRBV5-1; 8 bases align to TRBD2. This CDR3 spans 15 amino acids. CDR1 and CDR2 (germline): SGHRS, YFSETQ. V was clipped by 1 base and J by 5 bases; unmatched bases: 5. CDR3 nucleotides: TGCGCCAGCAGCTTGTTAGCGGGGTCCCACAATGAGCAGTTCTTC. Protein: CASSLLAGSHNEQFF.

The rearrangement uses TRBV30 and TRBJ1-3; D is ambiguous. The germline V gene encodes CDR1 GTSNPN and CDR2 SVGIG (reference sequence). V lost 1 base to trimming and J lost 4 bases, with 8 bases between them. This CDR3 spans 13 amino acids. The chain's CDR3 is CAWSGLYGNTIYF. In nucleotides, the CDR3 is TGTGCCTGGAGTGGGCTTTACGGAAACACCATATATTTT.

This chain connects TRBV5-4 to TRBJ2-3; 9 nucleotides agree with TRBD2. This CDR3 is 18 amino acids long. Trimming removed 5 bases from V and 3 bases from J; junction bases left unmatched: 16. Looked up from germline, CDR1 is SGHNT and CDR2 is YYREEE (reference sequence). DNA of the CDR3: TGTGCCAGCAGGGCCGTTTCTAGCGGGGTGCCTAGGACAGATACGCAGTATTTT. It specifies CASRAVSSGVPRTDTQYF.

The chain couples TRBV15 to TRBJ2-5; D is ambiguous. CDR3 length: 12 residues. V lost 4 bases, J lost 5 bases, and 8 bases lay in between. Germline V gene data show CDR1 as LNHNV and CDR2 as YYDKDF (reference sequence). The CDR3 region is CATSTGPETQYF. The CDR3 DNA reads as TGTGCCACCAGCACCGGGCCGGAGACCCAGTACTTC.

J is TRBJ1-5 and V is TRBV5-1; the D gene is possibly TRBD1 (5 bases). CDR1 is SGHRS, CDR2 YFSETQ, per germline. The V end was cut by 1 base, the J end by 3 bases, with 14 bases between. This CDR3 region has 16 residues. CDR3 sequence reads: CASSLTSGLSNQPQHF. The CDR3 bases are TGCGCCAGCAGCTTGACGTCAGGGTTATCCAATCAGCCCCAGCATTTT.